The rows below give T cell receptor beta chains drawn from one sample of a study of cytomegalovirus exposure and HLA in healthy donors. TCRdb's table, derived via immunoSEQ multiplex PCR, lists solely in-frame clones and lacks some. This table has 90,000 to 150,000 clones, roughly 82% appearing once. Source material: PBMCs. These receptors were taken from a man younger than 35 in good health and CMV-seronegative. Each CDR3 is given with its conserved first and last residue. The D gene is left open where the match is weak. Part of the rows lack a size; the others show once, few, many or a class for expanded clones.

cdr3_nt: TGTGCCAGCAGTGAGGGTCTTTCGGGGAACCAGCCCCAGCATTTT; cdr3_aa: CASSEGLSGNQPQHF; clone_size: -; v_call: TRBV2; d_call: -; j_call: TRBJ1-5
cdr3_nt: TGTGCCAGCGCCCCAGCGGTTGGGGTTCTGTACGAGCAGTACTTC; cdr3_aa: CASAPAVGVLYEQYF; clone_size: -; v_call: TRBV7-2; d_call: -; j_call: TRBJ2-7
cdr3_nt: TGTGCCAGCAGCTTACGCGCTTTTGGAGAGCGAACTGAAGCTTTCTTT; cdr3_aa: CASSLRAFGERTEAFF; clone_size: -; v_call: TRBV7-2; d_call: -; j_call: TRBJ1-1
cdr3_nt: TGTGCTAGTGGTTTGGGGACAGACGCCTCCGAGCAGTACTTC; cdr3_aa: CASGLGTDASEQYF; clone_size: -; v_call: TRBV12-5; d_call: -; j_call: TRBJ2-7
cdr3_nt: TGTGCCAGCAGCTGGCAGGGAGGGAGCAATCAGCCCCAGCATTTT; cdr3_aa: CASSWQGGSNQPQHF; clone_size: -; v_call: TRBV5-6; d_call: -; j_call: TRBJ1-5
cdr3_nt: TGTGCCAGCAGCTTGGCGGGGGGGCTAACAGATACGCAGTATTTT; cdr3_aa: CASSLAGGLTDTQYF; clone_size: -; v_call: TRBV5-6; d_call: TRBD2; j_call: TRBJ2-3
cdr3_nt: TGCAGCGTTGAAGACAACACAGGGGCCAAGAACACTGAAGCTTTCTTT; cdr3_aa: CSVEDNTGAKNTEAFF; clone_size: -; v_call: TRBV29-1; d_call: TRBD1; j_call: TRBJ1-1
cdr3_nt: TGTGCCAGCAGCCCTGGCGCTCGACTAGCGGGAGTGCACTCCTACGAGCAGTACTTC; cdr3_aa: CASSPGARLAGVHSYEQYF; clone_size: -; v_call: TRBV7-6; d_call: TRBD2; j_call: TRBJ2-7
cdr3_nt: TGCAGCGTTACTATGGACACCCGGAACACTGAAGCTTTCTTT; cdr3_aa: CSVTMDTRNTEAFF; clone_size: once; v_call: TRBV29-1; d_call: -; j_call: TRBJ1-1
cdr3_nt: TGCGCCAGCAGCCGGGACAGGGGAAACGGTGGCTACACCTTC; cdr3_aa: CASSRDRGNGGYTF; clone_size: -; v_call: TRBV5-1; d_call: TRBD1; j_call: TRBJ1-2
cdr3_nt: TGTGCCAGCAGCTTAGAGGGACTAGCGGGACCCGCCAAAAACATTCAGTACTTC; cdr3_aa: CASSLEGLAGPAKNIQYF; clone_size: -; v_call: TRBV11-2; d_call: TRBD2; j_call: TRBJ2-4
cdr3_nt: TGTGCCAGCAGCGCTAGTCCCCCCACAGATACGCAGTATTTT; cdr3_aa: CASSASPPTDTQYF; clone_size: -; v_call: TRBV9; d_call: -; j_call: TRBJ2-3
cdr3_nt: TGTGCCTTATACAGGGGGCTCGGCACTGAAGCTTTCTTT; cdr3_aa: CALYRGLGTEAFF; clone_size: -; v_call: TRBV30; d_call: TRBD1; j_call: TRBJ1-1
cdr3_nt: TGCGCCAGCAGCGAGTTAGCCAGAACAAACACTGAAGCTTTCTTT; cdr3_aa: CASSELARTNTEAFF; clone_size: -; v_call: TRBV5-1; d_call: -; j_call: TRBJ1-1
cdr3_nt: TGTGCCAGCAGCGTATGGACAGGGATAAGGGTATTGGACAATGAGCAGTTCTTC; cdr3_aa: CASSVWTGIRVLDNEQFF; clone_size: -; v_call: TRBV5-8; d_call: TRBD1; j_call: TRBJ2-1
cdr3_nt: TGTGCCAGCAGCTGGAGGGTTCATACCGGGGAGCTGTTTTTT; cdr3_aa: CASSWRVHTGELFF; clone_size: -; v_call: TRBV5-5; d_call: -; j_call: TRBJ2-2
cdr3_nt: TGTGCCATCAGTGGGGACGGGGGGATCCAGGACTATGGCTACACCTTC; cdr3_aa: CAISGDGGIQDYGYTF; clone_size: -; v_call: TRBV10-3; d_call: -; j_call: TRBJ1-2
cdr3_nt: TGCAGTGCTTCTCGGGAAGAGACCCAGTACTTC; cdr3_aa: CSASREETQYF; clone_size: -; v_call: TRBV20-1; d_call: -; j_call: TRBJ2-5
cdr3_nt: TGCAGCGCAAGAGCTGGTAGAGATGGCTACACCTTC; cdr3_aa: CSARAGRDGYTF; clone_size: -; v_call: TRBV29-1; d_call: -; j_call: TRBJ1-2
cdr3_nt: TGTGCCTGGAGTGTATTCGCAAGGGGAACTGGAAACACCATATATTTT; cdr3_aa: CAWSVFARGTGNTIYF; clone_size: -; v_call: TRBV30; d_call: -; j_call: TRBJ1-3
cdr3_nt: TGTGCCAGCAGTAACCGGGACAGCCATTTTGGGGGCGAGCAGTACTTC; cdr3_aa: CASSNRDSHFGGEQYF; clone_size: -; v_call: TRBV27; d_call: TRBD1; j_call: TRBJ2-7
cdr3_nt: TGTGCCAGCAGCTTGGTCGGGACAAGCTATGGCTACACCTTC; cdr3_aa: CASSLVGTSYGYTF; clone_size: -; v_call: TRBV5-6; d_call: -; j_call: TRBJ1-2
cdr3_nt: TGCGCCAGCAGGCAGGGGAACACTGAAGCTTTCTTT; cdr3_aa: CASRQGNTEAFF; clone_size: -; v_call: TRBV5-1; d_call: -; j_call: TRBJ1-1
cdr3_nt: TGTGCCAGCAGCGTTTACGCTAGCGCAACAGATACGCAGTATTTT; cdr3_aa: CASSVYASATDTQYF; clone_size: -; v_call: TRBV9; d_call: -; j_call: TRBJ2-3
cdr3_nt: TGTGCCAGCAGCGGATATAGACAGGATACGCAGTATTTT; cdr3_aa: CASSGYRQDTQYF; clone_size: -; v_call: TRBV9; d_call: -; j_call: TRBJ2-3
cdr3_nt: TGTGCCAGCAGTGTGGCAGGGGTTATGAACACTGAAGCTTTCTTT; cdr3_aa: CASSVAGVMNTEAFF; clone_size: -; v_call: TRBV6-1; d_call: -; j_call: TRBJ1-1
cdr3_nt: TGTGCCAGCAGTGTTGGGAGCTCCTACGAGCAGTACTTC; cdr3_aa: CASSVGSSYEQYF; clone_size: -; v_call: TRBV2; d_call: -; j_call: TRBJ2-7
cdr3_nt: TGTGCCAGCAGCGAAGGGACAGGGAGCAATCAGCCCCAGCATTTT; cdr3_aa: CASSEGTGSNQPQHF; clone_size: few; v_call: TRBV6-1; d_call: TRBD1; j_call: TRBJ1-5
cdr3_nt: TGCGCCAGCAGCTTGGAACAGGGAGGGGAGACCCAGTACTTC; cdr3_aa: CASSLEQGGETQYF; clone_size: -; v_call: TRBV5-1; d_call: -; j_call: TRBJ2-5
cdr3_nt: TGTGCCAGCAGCTGGAGGACAGGGGGCGCGAGGGCTGAAGCTTTCTTT; cdr3_aa: CASSWRTGGARAEAFF; clone_size: -; v_call: TRBV5-4; d_call: TRBD1; j_call: TRBJ1-1
cdr3_nt: TGCGCCAGCAAGGAGTGGGAGACCCAGTACTTC; cdr3_aa: CASKEWETQYF; clone_size: -; v_call: TRBV5-1; d_call: -; j_call: TRBJ2-5
cdr3_nt: TGTGCCAGCAGCTTGGGGCTAGCGGTCAAAGAGACCCAGTACTTC; cdr3_aa: CASSLGLAVKETQYF; clone_size: -; v_call: TRBV5-4; d_call: TRBD2; j_call: TRBJ2-5
cdr3_nt: TGTGCCTGGAACCTAGCGGGCCCAGGGGAGACCCAGTACTTC; cdr3_aa: CAWNLAGPGETQYF; clone_size: once; v_call: TRBV30; d_call: TRBD2; j_call: TRBJ2-5
cdr3_nt: TGTGCCAGCAGCGGAAACACCGTCCCCGGGGAGCTGTTTTTT; cdr3_aa: CASSGNTVPGELFF; clone_size: -; v_call: TRBV9; d_call: -; j_call: TRBJ2-2
cdr3_nt: TGCGCCAGCAGCGGGGGGGTGAGCTCCTACAATGAGCAGTTCTTC; cdr3_aa: CASSGGVSSYNEQFF; clone_size: -; v_call: TRBV5-1; d_call: TRBD2; j_call: TRBJ2-1
cdr3_nt: TGTGCCACCGAAACTGGGTCGGGAGGGCCGTTTTACGAGCAGTACTTC; cdr3_aa: CATETGSGGPFYEQYF; clone_size: -; v_call: TRBV11-2; d_call: TRBD2; j_call: TRBJ2-7